The 14 T cell receptor beta chains given below trace back to one sample, sequenced in a study of tumor-infiltrating lymphocytes in oesophageal squamous cell carcinoma (dated by TCRdb to the mid-2010s). Library preparation employed PCR. Sequencing took place on an Illumina HiSeq 2000. TCRdb reanalyzed the raw reads on its own, using fastp at Q25 for trimming and MiXCR for clone calling, and kept in-frame beta chains. Rows are unified per CDR3 protein, each entry keeping the most common DNA and genes. The sample table contains about 2,600 distinct CDR3 sequences; only one count was recorded for more than 13% of them. The top ten constitute about 26% of the sample. Sequences were obtained from esophageal tumor tissue. The source is a male donor with esophageal squamous cell carcinoma.

This clonotype is medium-sized by share. This chain connects TRBV27 to TRBJ2-6; D gene unclear. Germline lookup yields CDR1 MNHEY and CDR2 SMNVEV (reference sequence). This CDR3 is 17 amino acids long. Trimming stripped 3 bases from V and 0 bases from J, with 12 bases between. DNA for the CDR3: TGTGCCAGCAGTTTTTCTGCGGAACTCTCTGGGGCCAACGTCCTGACTTTC. It is translated as CASSFSAELSGANVLTF.

Only a few counts were recorded for this clonotype. This is likely a read error, given that the CDR3 carries no conserved phenylalanine or tryptophan at its end. It is unclear where the CDR3 begins or ends on the DNA, so no DNA is shown, and the CDR3 is as TCRdb lists it. The chain has TRBV6-4 and TRBJ2-6; TRBD2 is the table's D call and was not checked against the DNA. Germline-derived CDR1 and CDR2 are MRHNA and SNTAGT. Including both end residues, the CDR3 is 9 amino acids long. CDR3 region: CASSAPTSG.

By sample fraction, this clonotype is medium-sized (0.01 to 0.1%). CDR3 protein: CASSLTGSAYEQYF. The CDR3 DNA follows: TGTGCCAGCAGCCTTACAGGGTCCGCTTACGAGCAGTACTTC. V and J are TRBV6-1 and TRBJ2-1; D is perhaps TRBD1 (6 bases). TRBJ2-7 matches the DNA end more closely, so the J call is doubtful. Germline CDR1 and CDR2: MNHNS and SASEGT. This CDR3 is 14 amino acids long.

Sample share makes this clonotype large. The rearrangement links TRBV7-2 to TRBJ2-1, with D unresolved. The CDR3 contains 12 residues. V lost 3 bases and J lost 5, with 5 bases in between. In germline, CDR1 is SGHTA, CDR2 FQGNSA. CDR3 in DNA: TGTGCCAGCAGCTTCACGGACAATGAGCAGTTCTTC. Protein sequence: CASSFTDNEQFF.

The gene calls are TRBV5-1 and TRBJ1-3; D is unresolved. Germline CDR1 reads SGHRS; CDR2 reads YFSETQ. This CDR3 has 13 residues. V was cut by 4 bases and J by 4 bases, with 9 bases left in between. The DNA of the CDR3 is TGCGCCAGCAGCCTGAGTGGGGGAAACACCATATATTTT. Amino acids: CASSLSGGNTIYF.

The chain carries TRBV4-2 and TRBJ2-3; 14 bases are shared with TRBD2. Germline V gives CDR1 LGHNA, CDR2 YNFKEQ. The CDR3 loop spans 18 amino acids. V lost 4 bases, J lost 0 bases, and 6 bases stayed unmatched. The chain's CDR3 is CASSPGTSGGTSTDTQYF. In nucleotides, the CDR3 is TGTGCCAGCAGCCCTGGGACTAGCGGGGGAACTAGCACAGATACGCAGTATTTT.

By share, this clonotype counts as medium-sized. The rearrangement uses TRBV7-2 and TRBJ2-5; D may be TRBD1 (5 bases). V shed 5 bases and J shed 1 base, with 8 bases lying between them. The CDR3 covers 13 residues. Germline CDR1 is SGHTA and CDR2 is FQGNSA. The CDR3 nucleotides are TGTGCCAGCAGCGTCAGGGTCCAAGAGACCCAGTACTTC. Its protein is CASSVRVQETQYF.

This clonotype appeared many times. V is TRBV28 and J is TRBJ2-2; 10 bases are a match to TRBD2. Per the germline V gene, CDR1 is MDHEN and CDR2 is SYDVKM. The CDR3 is made up of 16 amino acids. J lost 1 base, V lost 4 bases, and 3 bases had no gene match. The DNA of the CDR3 is TGTGCCAGCAGTTACCCTAGCGGGGGGAACACCGGGGAGCTGTTTTTT. It specifies CASSYPSGGNTGELFF.

The table lists this clonotype with a few counts. This chain joins TRBV19 and TRBJ1-2, with 7 bases lining up with TRBD1. Germline V gene data show CDR1 as LNHDA and CDR2 as SQIVND (reference sequence). V was clipped by 7 bases and J by 7 bases; unmatched bases: 9. The CDR3 length is 13 residues. The CDR3 DNA reads TGTGCCAGTACCGAACAGGGGATCTCTGGCTACACCTTC. Amino acids: CASTEQGISGYTF. Full variable domain (rest looked up from reference TRBV19 and TRBJ1-2): DGGITQSPKYLFRKEGQNVTLSCEQNLNHDAMYWYRQDPGQGLRLIYYSQIVNDFQKGDIAEGYSVSREKKESFPLTVTSAQKNPTAFYLCASTEQGISGYTFGSGTRLTVV.

CDR3 nucleotides: TGTGCCAGCGCGAAGGGCAGTAACTATGGCTACACCTTC. This gives the protein CASAKGSNYGYTF. The chain joins TRBV19 to TRBJ1-2; D gene ambiguous. The germline V gene has CDR1 LNHDA and CDR2 SQIVND (reference sequence). The V gene lost 9 bases and the J gene lost 1 base, with 12 bases spanning the gap. The CDR3 length is 13 residues.

In this sample, this clonotype turned up many times. The V and J genes are TRBV12-3 or TRBV12-4 and TRBJ2-1; 8 bases agree with TRBD1. The J call may be in error: the DNA end matches TRBJ2-7 better. CDR3 length: 13 amino acids. DNA for the CDR3: TGTGCCAGCAGTCTAGGGACAGGTAGCGAGCAGTACTTC. It is translated as CASSLGTGSEQYF.

By proportion, this clonotype is medium-sized. V usage is TRBV5-6 and J usage is TRBJ2-1, with D perhaps given as TRBD1 or TRBD2 (5 bases each). The J call is in doubt because the DNA end fits TRBJ2-7 better. This CDR3 is built from 14 residues. Germline assignment: CDR1 SGHDT and CDR2 YYEEEE. The CDR3 spells CASSFPGRNYEQYF. CDR3 in DNA: TGTGCCAGCAGCTTTCCGGGACGCAATTACGAGCAGTACTTC.

This clonotype has more than one count but fewer than ten. The chain is built from TRBV5-6 and TRBJ1-5, with D unclear. V lost 0 bases and J 6 bases, leaving 13 bases between the germline ends. This CDR3 has 15 amino acids. CDR1 and CDR2 from the germline V gene are SGHDT and YYEEEE. CDR3 nucleotide sequence: TGTGCCAGCAGCTTGGGCCGGGCACGAGGTCAGCCCCAGCATTTT. This encodes CASSLGRARGQPQHF.

This clonotype was counted only a few times. This may come from a read error, since a much larger clone is one base off. This chain uses TRBV5-5 with TRBJ2-3, with 7 positions matching TRBD1. The CDR3 has 17 amino acids. J lost 14 bases, V lost 2 bases, and 23 bases had no gene match. Germline V gene sequence: CDR1 SGHKS, CDR2 YYEKEE (reference sequence). CDR3 loop: CASSFARTGLNTGELYF. CDR3 nucleotide sequence: TGTGCCAGCAGCTTCGCACGGACAGGATTAAACACCGGGGAGCTGTATTTT.